Listed below are T cell receptor beta chains from one sample, sequenced in a study of T-cell reconstitution after alpha-beta-depleted transplantation in children. Via MiXCR, TCRdb re-called the PCR reads, giving one row per CDR3 protein. The sample includes hundreds of thousands of distinct CDR3 sequences, under 15% of them seen just once. The sample in question was PBMCs, obtained before TCRalphabeta/CD19-depleted stem cell transplant. The receptor source for this set is a girl aged 2-9 years with congenital amegakaryocytic thrombocytopenia, due to receive a stem cell transplant. CDR3s include the opening cysteine and the closing phenylalanine or tryptophan. Each record gives: D gene, V gene, J gene, clone size, CDR3 length, CDR3 protein, CDR3 DNA. The D gene is left open where the match is weak. Clone sizes are given selectively: once, few, many, or a class where the clone is expanded.

D gene: .
V gene: TRBV15
J gene: TRBJ2-7
clone size: many
CDR3 length: 15
CDR3 protein: CATSRDRGSSYEQYF
CDR3 DNA: TGTGCCACCAGCAGAGATCGGGGGAGCTCCTACGAGCAGTACTTC

D gene: TRBD1
V gene: TRBV5-1
J gene: TRBJ2-7
clone size: many
CDR3 length: 16
CDR3 protein: CASSSVGTGASYEQYF
CDR3 DNA: TGCGCCAGCAGTAGCGTCGGGACAGGGGCCTCCTACGAGCAGTACTTC

D gene: .
V gene: TRBV20-1
J gene: TRBJ1-3
clone size: many
CDR3 length: 12
CDR3 protein: CSASFLGNTIYF
CDR3 DNA: TGCAGTGCTAGTTTTTTGGGAAACACCATATATTTT

D gene: .
V gene: TRBV28
J gene: TRBJ2-5
clone size: once
CDR3 length: 14
CDR3 protein: CASSFMAGQETQYF
CDR3 DNA: TGTGCCAGCAGTTTCATGGCAGGACAAGAGACCCAGTACTTC

D gene: .
V gene: TRBV4-1
J gene: TRBJ2-7
clone size: many
CDR3 length: 14
CDR3 protein: CASSQERTSYEQYF
CDR3 DNA: TGCGCCAGCAGCCAAGAACGAACCTCCTACGAGCAGTACTTC

D gene: TRBD2
V gene: TRBV7-9
J gene: TRBJ2-3
clone size: few
CDR3 length: 16
CDR3 protein: CASSPDPGGRTDTQYF
CDR3 DNA: TGTGCCAGCAGCCCCGACCCTGGCGGGAGGACAGATACGCAGTATTTT

D gene: TRBD1
V gene: TRBV20-1
J gene: TRBJ2-1
clone size: many
CDR3 length: 14
CDR3 protein: CSAVKGATYNEQFF
CDR3 DNA: TGCAGTGCTGTTAAGGGGGCCACCTACAATGAGCAGTTCTTC

D gene: TRBD1
V gene: TRBV11-2
J gene: TRBJ1-1
clone size: many
CDR3 length: 14
CDR3 protein: CASSSSGQPTEAFF
CDR3 DNA: TGTGCCAGCAGCTCCTCGGGACAGCCGACTGAAGCTTTCTTT

D gene: .
V gene: TRBV7-2
J gene: TRBJ2-5
clone size: many
CDR3 length: 16
CDR3 protein: CASSLAFDRRQETQYF
CDR3 DNA: TGTGCCAGCAGCTTAGCTTTTGACAGACGACAAGAGACCCAGTACTTC

D gene: .
V gene: TRBV29-1
J gene: TRBJ2-2
clone size: .
CDR3 length: 13
CDR3 protein: CSVELATTGELFF
CDR3 DNA: TGCAGCGTTGAATTGGCAACCACCGGGGAGCTGTTTTTT

D gene: TRBD1
V gene: TRBV27
J gene: TRBJ1-1
clone size: many
CDR3 length: 15
CDR3 protein: CASSLSTGGGAEAFF
CDR3 DNA: TGTGCCAGCAGTTTATCGACAGGGGGAGGGGCTGAAGCTTTCTTT

D gene: TRBD2
V gene: TRBV5-6
J gene: TRBJ2-1
clone size: few
CDR3 length: 17
CDR3 protein: CASSLRTGTSGSDEQFF
CDR3 DNA: TGTGCCAGCAGCTTGAGGACCGGGACTAGCGGGAGCGATGAGCAGTTCTTC

D gene: .
V gene: TRBV5-1
J gene: TRBJ2-7
clone size: .
CDR3 length: 14
CDR3 protein: CASSLKGGSYEQYF
CDR3 DNA: TGCGCCAGCAGCTTAAAAGGGGGCTCCTACGAGCAGTACTTC

D gene: .
V gene: TRBV5-1
J gene: TRBJ2-1
clone size: many
CDR3 length: 15
CDR3 protein: CASSLDWTYLMEQFF
CDR3 DNA: TGCGCCAGCAGCTTGGACTGGACCTATCTCATGGAGCAGTTCTTC

D gene: .
V gene: TRBV10-3
J gene: TRBJ2-1
clone size: many
CDR3 length: 13
CDR3 protein: CAIRSGYSNEQFF
CDR3 DNA: TGTGCCATCAGAAGCGGCTACTCCAATGAGCAGTTCTTC

D gene: TRBD2
V gene: TRBV10-3
J gene: TRBJ2-7
clone size: many
CDR3 length: 14
CDR3 protein: CATDPGLAGYEQYF
CDR3 DNA: TGTGCCACCGACCCGGGACTAGCGGGATACGAGCAGTACTTC

D gene: .
V gene: TRBV5-1
J gene: TRBJ2-2
clone size: .
CDR3 length: 15
CDR3 protein: CASGTDRINTGELFF
CDR3 DNA: TGCGCCAGCGGAACCGACAGAATAAACACCGGGGAGCTGTTTTTT

D gene: .
V gene: TRBV20-1
J gene: TRBJ2-2
clone size: few
CDR3 length: 13
CDR3 protein: CSIAGHNTGELFF
CDR3 DNA: TGCAGTATTGCGGGACACAACACCGGGGAGCTGTTTTTT

D gene: .
V gene: TRBV12-3/TRBV12-4
J gene: TRBJ2-1
clone size: .
CDR3 length: 12
CDR3 protein: CASSEALRTQFF
CDR3 DNA: TGTGCCAGCAGCGAAGCGCTCAGGACGCAGTTCTTC

D gene: .
V gene: TRBV11-2
J gene: TRBJ2-1
clone size: many
CDR3 length: 14
CDR3 protein: CASSPQTRYNEQFF
CDR3 DNA: TGTGCCAGCAGCCCACAGACTAGATACAATGAGCAGTTCTTC

D gene: .
V gene: TRBV5-1
J gene: TRBJ2-4
clone size: many
CDR3 length: 17
CDR3 protein: CASSLDLVGKAKNIQYF
CDR3 DNA: TGCGCCAGCAGCTTGGACCTGGTCGGGAAAGCCAAAAACATTCAGTACTTC

D gene: .
V gene: TRBV28
J gene: TRBJ2-7
clone size: few
CDR3 length: 15
CDR3 protein: CASTSGERFGYEQYF
CDR3 DNA: TGTGCCAGCACCTCCGGTGAGAGGTTCGGGTACGAGCAGTACTTC

D gene: .
V gene: TRBV7-3
J gene: TRBJ2-1
clone size: many
CDR3 length: 14
CDR3 protein: CASSATGTGNEQFF
CDR3 DNA: TGTGCCAGCAGCGCCACCGGGACGGGCAATGAGCAGTTCTTC

D gene: .
V gene: TRBV5-1
J gene: TRBJ1-2
clone size: many
CDR3 length: 13
CDR3 protein: CASSLDRLYGYTF
CDR3 DNA: TGCGCCAGCAGCTTGGACAGACTCTATGGCTACACCTTC

D gene: TRBD2
V gene: TRBV20-1
J gene: TRBJ2-3
clone size: .
CDR3 length: 16
CDR3 protein: CSARDRAGGFTDTQYF
CDR3 DNA: TGCAGTGCTAGAGATCGGGCGGGAGGGTTCACAGATACGCAGTATTTT